This T cell receptor (beta chain) was identified during a study of CD8 T cells in Susac syndrome (dated by TCRdb to between 2018 and 2021). As for the study more broadly: Of the Susac syndrome patients who were sequenced, roughly 6 had clinically active disease and roughly eight were in clinical remission. Susac syndrome patients were therapy-naive, on corticosteroids (some also receiving IVIg), or on IVIg alone at blood withdrawal. Whether CD8+ T cell activation and differentiation in Susac syndrome was antigen driven was tested using repertoire sequencing. What the authors observed across the whole study: The study acknowledged that relatively few individuals were included in the TCR sequencing and HLA analysis. In patients with Susac syndrome, the CD4+ T cell repertoire showed no detectable clonal expansion.

RNA was extracted using the RNeasy kit, and roughly 0.45 to 1 microgram was reverse transcribed with random hexamers. The immunoSEQ multiplex PCR assay, which covers 54 Vbeta and 13 Jbeta segments, was used to amplify TCR beta CDR3 regions. PCR amplification bias was corrected using a synthetic template baseline for primer optimization and computational correction. As for the authors' bioinformatics: Reads were annotated to V, D and J genes according to IMGT and were analyzed with immunoSEQ Analyzer, with only productive sequences retained. To calculate clonality, Shannon entropy was normalized by log2 of the number of productive unique sequences and then subtracted from one. Public and private clones were assessed among the 100 most prevalent clones of each patient and control. Clones were defined as Susac-specific if absent from the healthy and MS cohorts, from around 1,100 published viral clones and from other ImmuneACCESS disease sequences. TCRdb itself trimmed the public reads at Q25 with fastp, ran MiXCR and retained productive beta chains. Rows with one shared CDR3 protein collapse into an entry with the most common genes and DNA. TCRdb's processing, not the authors' own work, is the source of the V and J calls. The sample profile shows 150,000 or so distinct CDR3 sequences; 95% of them were found once. The ten largest clonotypes hold more than 0.11% of the sample.

As for this clonotype: Its target antigen remains unknown. Base qualities were left out, and no much larger clone turns up one base away.

High-throughput TCR beta sequencing profiled peripheral blood CD8+ and CD4+ T cells from healthy donors, Susac syndrome patients and multiple sclerosis patients. The Susac syndrome patients fulfilled recently defined diagnostic criteria for definite or probable disease. CD8+ TEMRA cells were enriched by FACS, while bulk CD8+ and CD4+ T cells were purified by magnetic negative isolation. Blood was drawn into EDTA tubes, processed within 24 hours, and PBMCs were isolated by density gradient centrifugation. PBMCs intended for TCR sequencing were cryopreserved in liquid nitrogen and were subsequently thawed in a 37 degrees C water bath. The sorted or isolated CD4+, CD8+ and CD8+ TEMRA cells had a purity of 90% or higher. The sequence was obtained from a human donor with Susac syndrome. The specimen sequenced was CD4+ T cells from PBMCs.

CDR3 loop: CASSLEPGGNQPQHF. The nucleotide sequence is given as TGTGCCAGCAGCTTAGAGCCGGGGGGCAATCAGCCCCAGCATTTT. The receptor chain draws on TRBV7-9 and TRBJ1-5; a tentative D call is TRBD1 (5 bases match). The cysteine opens and the phenylalanine closes a CDR3 of 15 amino acids. Just CDR3 DNA is preserved here, 45 bases in frame from base 1. V and J lose 1 base and 2 bases, and a span of 9 bases separates them. CDR1 and CDR2 are read off the germline V gene (reference sequence) as SEHNR and FQNEAQ.